The present TCR beta chain was sequenced within a study of human T cells and chemical hapten exposure. Overall study findings and caveats: No change in TCRs above 1 in 1000 frequency was produced by DPC sensitization. Clustering by CDR3 similarity yielded significantly more large clusters from expanded TCRs than controls.

There are 15 residues in the CDR3. V lost 4 bases and J 0 bases, leaving 11 bases between the germline ends. Germline CDR1 SGHTA, CDR2 FQGNSA. Stated time point: pre-sensitization, week 0. Treatment reported: therapeutic diphenylcyclopropenone sensitization with weekly scalp DPC. This clonotype was seen a few times. Antigen specificity is unknown. Individual cDNA molecules (in the library) carried attached unique molecular identifiers. TCRdb re-analysed the RACE reads in MiXCR, keeping a single row per CDR3 protein. The table records around 350,000 distinct CDR3 sequences, approximately 5.8% of them present only once.

This TCR was sampled from a young woman with alopecia areata. Some clones in this sample may be carry-over from other donors' samples. Material: whole blood, obtained in connection with sensitization to the hapten diphenylcyclopropenone (DPC). This chain joins TRBV7-2 and TRBJ2-3; D unclear. CDR3 loop: CASSSLFGSTDTQYF. The CDR3 DNA follows: TGTGCCAGCAGCTCGTTGTTCGGTAGCACAGATACGCAGTATTTT. The entire variable domain, with the rest obtained from reference TRBV7-2 and TRBJ2-3, is as follows: GAGVSQSPSNKVTEKGKDVELRCDPISGHTALYWYRQSLGQGLEFLIYFQGNSAPDKSGLPSDRFSAERTGGSVSTLTIQRTQQEDSAVYLCASSSLFGSTDTQYFGPGTRLTVL.